This TCR beta chain was documented in a study of technical replicates of blood from a few donors. The germline CDR1 and CDR2 sequences are MGHRA and YSYEKL. The ends were cut back, 3 bases at V and 9 bases at J, with 15 bases in the middle. This CDR3 contains 14 residues. TCRdb keeps only in-frame clones here, not all; method: immunoSEQ multiplex PCR. The sample includes about 93,000 clones, roughly 96% of them seen just once. The source is a human donor in good health. The chain recombines TRBV4-1 with TRBJ2-1, with a weak D call TRBD1 (5 bases). The sample comprised T cells isolated from PBMCs. CDR3 in amino acids: CASSQTVARAEQFF. In DNA form, the CDR3 reads TGCGCCAGCAGCCAGACAGTAGCTAGGGCTGAGCAGTTCTTC.